These 20 T cell receptor beta chains were sequenced from one sample in a study of human T cells and chemical hapten exposure. Noted time point: pre-sensitization, week 0. Treatment denoted: therapeutic diphenylcyclopropenone sensitization with weekly scalp DPC. TCRdb called the RACE reads again in MiXCR, with one record for every CDR3 protein. The data contain about 120,000 distinct CDR3 sequences, roughly 14% of them singletons. The sequencing used whole blood, collected in connection with sensitization to the hapten diphenylcyclopropenone (DPC). The receptors come from a woman aged 18-29 years with alopecia areata. Some clones in this sample may be carry-over from other donors' samples.

This clonotype was detected many times. The chain uses TRBV7-2 and TRBJ1-6; D is perhaps TRBD1 (5 bases). CDR3 length equals 13 residues. Germline V gives CDR1 SGHTA, CDR2 FQGNSA. Trimming removed 5 bases at V and 7 bases at J, with 9 bases between. CDR3 nucleotides: TGTGCCAGCAGCCGGGACCTAAATTCACCCCTCCACTTT. Translation gives CASSRDLNSPLHF.

The rearrangement links TRBV3-1 to TRBJ2-3; a possible D gene is TRBD1 (6 bases). CDR3 length: 15 residues. CDR1 is LGHDT, CDR2 YNNKEL, per germline (reference sequence). Between the trimmed V and J ends, which lost 4 bases and 6 bases, there was a span of 17 bases. In DNA, the CDR3 is TGTGCCAGCAGCCTCCGGGCAGGGGAAGCCGATACGCAGTATTTT. It encodes CASSLRAGEADTQYF.

In its sample, this clonotype was seen a few times. The V gene is TRBV27, the J gene TRBJ1-4, with TRBD1 identical over 7 bases. Germline CDR1 and CDR2: MNHEY and SMNVEV (reference sequence). The trim removed 2 bases at V and 2 bases at J, leaving 5 bases unmatched. The CDR3 length is 16 residues. CDR3 sequence (DNA): TGTGCCAGCAGTTTACACCCGGGACAGACTAATGAAAAACTGTTTTTT. Its translation is CASSLHPGQTNEKLFF.

This clonotype appeared many times. In DNA, the CDR3 is TGTGCCAGCAGCACGGATAGTCGGCGCTACACCTTC. Amino acid sequence: CASSTDSRRYTF. The chain has TRBV28 and TRBJ1-2; D is undetermined. The CDR3 extends over 12 amino acids. The V gene's germline CDR1 is MDHEN and CDR2 SYDVKM. Trimming shortened V by 6 bases and J by 9 bases, and 14 bases separated the two germline ends.

This clonotype was found a few times. The V call is TRBV4-1, the J call TRBJ1-5, with no clear D. V lost 1 base and J lost 0, with 13 bases in between. CDR1 MGHRA and CDR2 YSYEKL come from the germline V gene. The CDR3 extends over 17 amino acids. The CDR3 coding sequence is TGCGCCAGCAGCCAAGGGTCCCAAGGGCCTAGCAATCAGCCCCAGCATTTT. It codes for CASSQGSQGPSNQPQHF.

In this sample, this clonotype turned up a few times. The chain recombines TRBV4-3 with TRBJ2-7, with TRBD1 as a possible D gene (5 bases). Germline CDR1 LGHNA, CDR2 YSLEER. This CDR3 has 12 residues. V lost 2 bases and J 5 bases, leaving 7 bases between the germline ends. CDR3 loop: CASSQSGNEQYF. DNA of the CDR3: TGCGCCAGCAGCCAATCAGGGAACGAGCAGTACTTC.

This clonotype turned up a few times. V gene TRBV5-6 combines with J gene TRBJ2-3; D is unresolved. Germline lookup yields CDR1 SGHDT and CDR2 YYEEEE. This CDR3 is built from 13 residues. V was clipped by 0 bases and J by 3 bases, with 5 bases between them. As DNA, the CDR3 is TGTGCCAGCAGCTTGGGCACTACAGATACGCAGTATTTT. Its protein is CASSLGTTDTQYF.

The chain employs TRBV4-3 and TRBJ2-3; TRBD2 matches 9 bases. The CDR3 extends over 14 amino acids. Germline CDR1 and CDR2: LGHNA and YSLEER. V shed 4 bases and J 2 bases; nucleotides not matched to a gene: 1. CDR3 in DNA: TGCGCCAGCAGCCTAGCGGGAGACACAGATACGCAGTATTTT. It encodes CASSLAGDTDTQYF.

Ten or more counts support this clonotype. V gene TRBV6-6 combines with J gene TRBJ1-2, with 8 bases that match TRBD1. Losses at the gene ends were 11 bases for V and 8 bases for J; bases not matched to a gene: 4. Per the germline V gene, CDR1 is MNHNY and CDR2 is SVGAGI (reference sequence). The CDR3 has 10 amino acids. The CDR3 DNA sequence: TGTGCCGCAGGGGGCGACGGCTACACCTTC. Amino acid sequence: CAAGGDGYTF.

The chain employs TRBV7-2 and TRBJ1-2; possibly TRBD1 for D (6 bases). CDR3 length: 15 residues. Trimming stripped 5 bases from V and 0 bases from J, with 13 bases between. In germline, CDR1 is SGHTA, CDR2 FQGNSA. CDR3 protein: CASSHPGHANYGYTF. Written as DNA, the CDR3 is TGTGCCAGCAGCCATCCGGGACATGCTAACTATGGCTACACCTTC.

This rearrangement joins TRBV11-2 to TRBJ2-7; 9 positions agree with TRBD1. This CDR3 comprises 16 residues. CDR1 is SGHAT and CDR2 is FQNNGV in the germline V gene. V was clipped by 5 bases and J by 0 bases; unmatched bases: 8. Written as DNA, the CDR3 is TGTGCCAGCAGCCGACAGGGGGAAGGTGTCTCCTACGAGCAGTACTTC. Translation gives CASSRQGEGVSYEQYF.

V usage is TRBV5-1 and J usage is TRBJ2-7, with 12 bases lining up with TRBD1. The CDR3 consists of 16 residues. J gave up 4 bases and V 0 bases, and 5 bases lay outside the gene matches. In germline, CDR1 is SGHRS, CDR2 YFSETQ. The CDR3 sequence is CASSLAPGQGAYEQYF. The DNA of the CDR3 is TGCGCCAGCAGCTTGGCCCCGGGACAGGGGGCGTACGAGCAGTACTTC.

This clonotype was seen only a few times. The J gene is TRBJ1-2, the V gene TRBV5-4, with D possibly matching TRBD1 (6 bases). The germline V gene has CDR1 SGHNT and CDR2 YYREEE (reference sequence). V lost 1 base and J 2 bases, leaving 12 bases between the germline ends. There are 15 residues in the CDR3. CDR3 loop: CASSLWTVLNYGYTF. In DNA form, the CDR3 reads TGTGCCAGCAGCTTGTGGACAGTCTTAAACTATGGCTACACCTTC.

The chain recombines TRBV7-2 with TRBJ2-3, with 9 bases aligning to TRBD2. J was trimmed by 7 bases and V by 3 bases; bases with no gene match: 5. The CDR3 runs 14 residues. Germline V gene sequence: CDR1 SGHTA, CDR2 FQGNSA. The CDR3: CASSFRGGANTQYF. The CDR3 nucleotides are TGTGCCAGCAGCTTCCGCGGGGGGGCGAATACGCAGTATTTT. Full variable domain (missing parts from reference TRBV7-2 and TRBJ2-3): GAGVSQSPSNKVTEKGKDVELRCDPISGHTALYWYRQSLGQGLEFLIYFQGNSAPDKSGLPSDRFSAERTGGSVSTLTIQRTQQEDSAVYLCASSFRGGANTQYFGPGTRLTVL.

This clonotype was picked up many times. The chain joins TRBV12-3 or TRBV12-4 to TRBJ1-2; D is unresolved. The CDR3 spans 13 residues. The V end lost 4 bases, the J end lost 4 bases, and 10 bases lay between the germline ends. The CDR3 DNA sequence: TGTGCCAGCAGTTCCTCGGCGGGCTATGGCTACACCTTC. Translating gives CASSSSAGYGYTF.

The chain recombines TRBV20-1 with TRBJ1-5, with D unresolved. The germline CDR1 and CDR2 sequences are DFQATT and SNEGSKA (reference sequence). V lost 0 bases, J lost 2 bases, and 14 bases lay in between. This CDR3 comprises 16 residues. CDR3 protein: CSARDLSGSGNQPQHF. The CDR3, as DNA: TGCAGTGCTAGAGATCTCTCGGGGAGTGGCAATCAGCCCCAGCATTTT.

At least ten counts were recorded for this clonotype. V gene TRBV6-6 combines with J gene TRBJ2-1; D gene uncertain. CDR1 and CDR2 (germline): MNHNY, SVGAGI (reference sequence). CDR3 length: 12 amino acids. The ends were cut back, 6 bases at V and 7 bases at J, with 10 bases in the middle. This CDR3 is CASSSTHNEQFF. In DNA, the CDR3 is TGTGCCAGCAGCTCGACTCATAATGAGCAGTTCTTC.

This clonotype has at least ten counts. CDR3 protein: CASTRDSSNQPQHF. The CDR3 DNA reads TGTGCCAGCACCAGGGATTCGAGCAATCAGCCCCAGCATTTT. This rearrangement joins TRBV6-2 or TRBV6-3 to TRBJ1-5; possible D gene TRBD1, 5 bases. Germline V gene sequence: CDR1 MNHEY, CDR2 SVGEGT. V lost 7 bases, J lost 1 base, and 11 bases lay in between. CDR3 size: 14 residues.

The chain recombines TRBV4-1 with TRBJ1-1; D not certain. Trimming cost V 3 bases and J 4 bases, with 15 bases left between them. Germline CDR1 MGHRA, CDR2 YSYEKL. CDR3 length: 15 amino acids. The CDR3, as DNA: TGCGCCAGCAGCCACATGGACCGGGATCTCACTGAAGCTTTCTTT. It is translated as CASSHMDRDLTEAFF.

This clonotype was found many times. The V and J genes are TRBV20-1 and TRBJ1-2, with D maybe TRBD1 (6 bases). The ends were cut back, 3 bases at V and 4 bases at J, with 12 bases in the middle. This CDR3 has 13 residues. From germline, CDR1 is DFQATT and CDR2 SNEGSKA (reference sequence). CDR3 nucleotides: TGCAGTGCTAGCGGGGGCGCTGGCTATGGCTACACCTTC. Its translation: CSASGGAGYGYTF.